Listed here is a single TCR beta chain. In the study's own analysis: Quantification of nucleated cells was approximated via reference gene primer amplification. The repertoire was sequenced with immunoSEQ multiplex PCR; TCRdb's copy has only in-frame clones and lacks some. From that table come the V and J calls and clone size; the DNA was used to work out D and trimming. The sample carries tens of thousands of clones, roughly 92% recorded once. This entry comes from a study of blood T cell repertoires in COVID-19. Study overall: Sites across the United States, Italy and Spain contributed samples from acute and convalescent COVID-19. PBMCs, B-cell-depleted T cells, or T cells were the source of the cDNA or gDNA that made up the material.

J gave up 7 bases and V 0 bases, and 8 bases lay outside the gene matches. Per the germline V gene, CDR1 is KGHSH and CDR2 is LQKENI. The CDR3 has 15 residues. The receptor comes from a human donor in a cohort sampled during active COVID-19. Specimen: peripheral blood. The chain recombines TRBV18 with TRBJ1-2; 7 bases map to TRBD1. The chain's CDR3 is CASSPPSTGASGYTF. The CDR3 DNA is TGTGCCAGCTCACCACCATCCACAGGGGCAAGTGGCTACACCTTC.